A selection of T cell receptor beta chains follows, all from one sample in a study of Tregs in tolerant kidney transplant recipients. Profiled with immunoSEQ multiplex PCR; TCRdb holds only in-frame clones, not every one. The profile shows roughly 66,000 clones, roughly 92% of them singletons. This specimen consisted of CD8+ T cells from blood, obtained before the transplant. These receptors all come from a human donor who received a combined kidney and bone marrow transplant. CDR3s leave out the opening cysteine and the closing phenylalanine or tryptophan.

V gene,J gene,CDR3 protein
TRBV19,TRBJ1-5,ASRTGGNQPQH
TRBV2,TRBJ1-2,ASSENAAGSSNPYGYT
TRBV5-4,TRBJ1-6,ASSFSIDNSPLH
TRBV25-1,TRBJ1-2,ASSEFNRESLPSGYT
TRBV27,TRBJ1-4,ASSFQGGNEKLF
TRBV7-9,TRBJ2-1,ASSLPGGVYNEQF
TRBV2,TRBJ2-1,ASRRLGPSLYNEQF
TRBV18,TRBJ2-7,ASSPRLARSYEQY
TRBV13,TRBJ2-7,ASSAGTGASHEQY
TRBV14,TRBJ1-1,ASSQGSTEAF
TRBV7-2,TRBJ2-3,AISFTGGAADTQY
TRBV9,TRBJ2-7,ASSVAAGGSYEQY
TRBV19,TRBJ2-7,ASSKQNRGSYEQY
TRBV4-1,TRBJ2-7,ASSPRDSLYQSYEQY
TRBV2,TRBJ1-5,ASSFPDRVVQPQH
TRBV7-3,TRBJ2-1,ASSPMVGLAGDNEQF
TRBV4-3,TRBJ2-7,ASSQALGRGEQY
TRBV7-9,TRBJ2-1,ASSTRDSIYNEQF
TRBV7-3,TRBJ2-3,ASSFDGRAGDTQY
TRBV20-1,TRBJ1-2,SARDPRGYT
TRBV13,TRBJ2-5,ASSWGLAGNQETQY
TRBV7-7,TRBJ2-1,ASSRGTNANEQF
TRBV5-4,TRBJ2-5,ASSFEGLRGELGETQY
TRBV30,TRBJ2-1,ARAGGVSNNEQF
TRBV6-1,TRBJ1-3,ASSEYRVSAGNTIY
TRBV25-1,TRBJ1-4,ASSEVRYEKLF
TRBV9,TRBJ2-5,ASSGLGLAQETQY
TRBV5-5,TRBJ1-1,ASSNRAAGTEAF
TRBV7-6,TRBJ2-2,ASSFGTSVGELF
TRBV29-1,TRBJ2-3,SVGGKFGDTHRTDTQY
TRBV19,TRBJ2-7,ASSPSTGGVYEQY
TRBV5-1,TRBJ2-1,ASSLETGAYNEQF
TRBV5-4,TRBJ1-4,ASSYAVGAAEKLF
TRBV5-1,TRBJ1-5,ASSLGSGQPQH
TRBV27,TRBJ1-2,ASSRGQGLGGYT
TRBV9,TRBJ2-7,ASSEFDRDYEQY
TRBV10-3,TRBJ1-1,AISESGRRGLNTEAF
TRBV5-4,TRBJ1-1,ASSLGKDMAF
TRBV6-5,TRBJ2-5,ASRPSGLQETQY
TRBV9,TRBJ2-3,ASSPWGRSLDTQY
TRBV25-1,TRBJ1-1,ASSVSEGSEAF
TRBV5-6,TRBJ1-2,ASSLGVGANYGYT
TRBV7-9,TRBJ2-7,ASSSPLLAGGLYEQY
TRBV9,TRBJ1-2,ASSANRGDTANYGYT
TRBV4-1,TRBJ2-1,ASSQKLAGVAFSNEQF
TRBV5-6,TRBJ1-1,ASSSWTGVGSAEAF
TRBV7-3,TRBJ2-2,ASSLPRGHSTGELF